These T cell receptor beta chains were read from a single sample in a study of T cell responses to AZD1222 COVID-19 vaccine. Sequenced by immunoSEQ multiplex PCR; TCRdb stores in-frame clones only, minus some. The table has about 150,000 clones, around 85% seen once. The starting material was peripheral blood, obtained after recovery from COVID-19. The receptors originated from an adult who had recovered from COVID-19. The CDR3 runs from the conserved cysteine through the conserved F or W. D genes are given only for firm matches. The size field is filled for only some rows; it gives once, few, many or a size class.

J: TRBJ1-1; size: once; V: TRBV7-3; length: 13; D: -; DNA: TGTGCCAGCAGCTTAAGGATAGGTACTGAAGCTTTCTTT; CDR3: CASSLRIGTEAFF
J: TRBJ2-3; size: -; V: TRBV27; length: 16; D: TRBD2; DNA: TGTGCCAGCAGACTTGGGGGCGGGGGGGGTAAAGATACGCAGTATTTT; CDR3: CASRLGGGGGKDTQYF
J: TRBJ1-1; size: -; V: TRBV5-1; length: 14; D: TRBD1; DNA: TGCGCCAGCAGCATGGGACAGGGGGCCACTGAAGCTTTCTTT; CDR3: CASSMGQGATEAFF
J: TRBJ2-7; size: -; V: TRBV20-1; length: 10; D: -; DNA: TGCAGTGCTATCGCCTACGAGCAGTACTTC; CDR3: CSAIAYEQYF
J: TRBJ1-5; size: -; V: TRBV19; length: 16; D: -; DNA: TGTGCCAGTAGTATAGATCCTCCAGGGCCCAGTCAGCCCCAGCATTTT; CDR3: CASSIDPPGPSQPQHF
J: TRBJ2-7; size: -; V: TRBV5-1; length: 16; D: TRBD2; DNA: TGCGCCAGCAGATTGGGGGGAGCGGGAGGCTTCTACGAGCAGTACTTC; CDR3: CASRLGGAGGFYEQYF
J: TRBJ1-2; size: -; V: TRBV24-1; length: 15; D: -; DNA: TGTGCCACCAGTGATTCTTCGCTTGCTAACTATGGCTACACCTTC; CDR3: CATSDSSLANYGYTF
J: TRBJ1-2; size: -; V: TRBV3-1/TRBV3-2; length: 17; D: -; DNA: TGTGCCAGCAGCCAAGAAATGGGGGCAGACAGGAGTAGGGGCTACACCTTC; CDR3: CASSQEMGADRSRGYTF
J: TRBJ2-1; size: -; V: TRBV12-2; length: 21; D: -; DNA: TGTGCAAGTCGCTTAGCCCAAACAGGGGCTAAGACCCGCCAAGAAAACAATGAGCAGTTCTTC; CDR3: CASRLAQTGAKTRQENNEQFF
J: TRBJ2-3; size: few; V: TRBV27; length: 17; D: -; DNA: TGTGCCAGCAGTTTAGACTACCTAGCGCCCGGCACAGATACGCAGTATTTT; CDR3: CASSLDYLAPGTDTQYF
J: TRBJ2-3; size: -; V: TRBV5-1; length: 17; D: -; DNA: TGCGCCAGCAGCTTGGCTCCGGGGAAATTGGGCACAGATACGCAGTATTTT; CDR3: CASSLAPGKLGTDTQYF
J: TRBJ2-7; size: -; V: TRBV7-2; length: 15; D: -; DNA: TGTGCCAGCAGCTTAGCGAGCTTTTCTTCCTACGAGCAGTACTTC; CDR3: CASSLASFSSYEQYF
J: TRBJ2-1; size: once; V: TRBV10-3; length: 16; D: -; DNA: TGTGCCATCACTACCAGTCCCCTTTCCTCCTACAATGAGCAGTTCTTC; CDR3: CAITTSPLSSYNEQFF
J: TRBJ1-2; size: once; V: TRBV29-1; length: 12; D: -; DNA: TGCAGCGTGCGGGACACCATGGACGGCTACACCTTC; CDR3: CSVRDTMDGYTF
J: TRBJ2-1; size: -; V: TRBV27; length: 17; D: TRBD2; DNA: TGTGCCAGCAGTTTTGGGACTAGCGGGAGAAGGGGAAATGAGCAGTTCTTC; CDR3: CASSFGTSGRRGNEQFF
J: TRBJ1-3; size: few; V: TRBV9; length: 18; D: TRBD1; DNA: TGTGCCAGCAGCTACTGGGACAGGGGGTCACACTCTGGAAACACCATATATTTT; CDR3: CASSYWDRGSHSGNTIYF
J: TRBJ1-4; size: -; V: TRBV29-1; length: 15; D: -; DNA: TGCAGGGGTGTGGGGGGACACGCAACTAATGAAAAACTGTTTTTT; CDR3: CRGVGGHATNEKLFF
J: TRBJ2-5; size: -; V: TRBV7-2; length: 11; D: -; DNA: TGTGCCAGCAGCCCGAAAGAGACCCAGTACTTC; CDR3: CASSPKETQYF
J: TRBJ2-3; size: -; V: TRBV19; length: 18; D: TRBD2; DNA: TGTGCCAGTAGTTTAAGCTCCGCTAGCGGGAGGGCCACAGATACGCAGTATTTT; CDR3: CASSLSSASGRATDTQYF